This T cell receptor beta chain originates from a study of cytomegalovirus exposure and HLA in healthy donors. Study-level information: A previous analysis identified more than 100 million unique TCR beta sequences derived from some 170 million T cells.

Healthy bone marrow donors made up the cohort. The donors, nominally healthy at sampling, likely had unrecorded immune exposures. The primer mix had 60 Vbeta and 13 Jbeta primers. Produced via immunoSEQ multiplex PCR; TCRdb's table is partial and in-frame only. The table shows more than 80,000 clones, with just over 70% occurring only once. J lost 5 bases, V lost 2 bases, and 7 bases had no gene match. The germline gives CDR1 SGHNT, CDR2 YYREEE (reference sequence). The CDR3 totals 16 residues. The sequencing sample was made of PBMCs. The chain has TRBV5-4 and TRBJ1-1; 12 positions agree with TRBD1. The receptor was isolated from a boy younger than 18 in good health and CMV-seronegative. This CDR3 is CASSFFRDRGLTEAFF. CDR3 in DNA: TGTGCCAGCAGCTTTTTCCGGGACAGGGGGCTTACTGAAGCTTTCTTT.